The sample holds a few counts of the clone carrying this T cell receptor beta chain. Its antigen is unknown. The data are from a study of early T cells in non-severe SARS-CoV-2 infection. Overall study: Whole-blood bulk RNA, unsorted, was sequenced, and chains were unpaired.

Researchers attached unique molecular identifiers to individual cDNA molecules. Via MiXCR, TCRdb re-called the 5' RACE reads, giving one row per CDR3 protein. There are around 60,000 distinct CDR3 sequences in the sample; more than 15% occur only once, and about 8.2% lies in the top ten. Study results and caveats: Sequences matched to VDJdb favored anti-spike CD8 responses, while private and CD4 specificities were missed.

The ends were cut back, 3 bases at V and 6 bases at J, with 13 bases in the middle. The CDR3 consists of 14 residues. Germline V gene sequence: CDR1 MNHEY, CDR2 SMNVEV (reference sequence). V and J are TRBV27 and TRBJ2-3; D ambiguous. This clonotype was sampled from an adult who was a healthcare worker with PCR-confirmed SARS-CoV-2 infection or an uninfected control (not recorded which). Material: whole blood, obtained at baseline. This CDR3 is CASSFNPSGDTQYF. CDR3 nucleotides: TGTGCCAGCAGTTTCAACCCGTCTGGGGATACGCAGTATTTT.